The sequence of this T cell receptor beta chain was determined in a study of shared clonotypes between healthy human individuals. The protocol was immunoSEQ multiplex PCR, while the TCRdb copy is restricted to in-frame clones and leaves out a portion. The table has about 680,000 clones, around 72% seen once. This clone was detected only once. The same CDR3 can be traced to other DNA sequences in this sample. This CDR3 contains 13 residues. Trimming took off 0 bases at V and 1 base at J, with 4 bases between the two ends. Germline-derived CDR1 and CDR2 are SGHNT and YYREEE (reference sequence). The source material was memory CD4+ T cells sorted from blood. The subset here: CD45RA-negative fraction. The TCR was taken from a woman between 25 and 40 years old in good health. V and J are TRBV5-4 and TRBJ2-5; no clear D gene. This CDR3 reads CASSLGIQETQYF. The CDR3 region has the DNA TGTGCCAGCAGCTTGGGTATCCAAGAGACCCAGTACTTC.